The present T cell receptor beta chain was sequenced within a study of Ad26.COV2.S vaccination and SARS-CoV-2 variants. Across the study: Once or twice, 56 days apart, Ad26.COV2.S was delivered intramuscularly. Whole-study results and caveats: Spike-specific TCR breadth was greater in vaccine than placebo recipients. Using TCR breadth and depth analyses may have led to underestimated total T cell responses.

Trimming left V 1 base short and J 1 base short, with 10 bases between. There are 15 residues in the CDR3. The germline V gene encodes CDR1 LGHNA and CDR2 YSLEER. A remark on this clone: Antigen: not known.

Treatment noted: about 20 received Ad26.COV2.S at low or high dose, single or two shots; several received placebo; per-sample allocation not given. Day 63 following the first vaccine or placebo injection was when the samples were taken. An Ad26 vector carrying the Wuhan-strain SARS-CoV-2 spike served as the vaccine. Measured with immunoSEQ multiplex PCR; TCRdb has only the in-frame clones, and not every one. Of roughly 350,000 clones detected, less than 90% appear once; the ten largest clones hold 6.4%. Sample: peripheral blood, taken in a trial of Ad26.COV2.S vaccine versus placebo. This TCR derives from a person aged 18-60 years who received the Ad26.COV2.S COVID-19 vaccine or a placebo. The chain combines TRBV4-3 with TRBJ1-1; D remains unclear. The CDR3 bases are TGCGCCAGCAGCCAAGGTTTAGGCAGGAACACTGAAGCTTTCTTT. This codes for CASSQGLGRNTEAFF.